This T cell receptor beta chain was obtained from a study of beta chain features in type 1 diabetes. This CDR3 has 13 residues. Trimming pared 5 bases from V and 1 base from J, leaving 9 bases between. Germline CDR1 MNHEY, CDR2 SVGAGI. Of the isolated RNA, all was reverse transcribed, and so the sequenced material was expressed TCRB transcripts. The protocol was immunoSEQ multiplex PCR, while the TCRdb copy is restricted to in-frame clones and leaves out a portion. The sample has roughly 610,000 clones; around a sixth are singletons. Findings and limits, study-wide: Researchers caution that PCR might favor shorter templates, equally among patients and controls. Insertions were fewer and deletions more numerous at VDJ junctions in type 1 diabetes patients. Reads derived from cDNA could over-represent cells showing high TCR expression.

Remarks on this clone: Its antigen is unknown.

This chain uses TRBV6-5 with TRBJ2-7, with D possibly matching TRBD1 (6 bases). This TCR was recovered from a man between 18 and 29 years old in good health. The sample consisted of naive CD4+ T cells from blood. The CDR3 reads CASSNTGSYEQYF. The DNA of the CDR3 is TGTGCCAGCAGTAACACAGGGTCCTACGAGCAGTACTTC.